The table lists the clone carrying this T cell receptor (beta chain) with a few counts. Its antigen is as yet unknown. The sample comes from a study of vaccination and CD4 T cells after COVID-19. In the study overall: Each post-COVID sample was drawn after diagnosis, and the median interval was roughly 100 days (range 35 to 161). Cells were stimulated with overlapping spike peptide pools from SARS-CoV-2, HCoV-NL63, HCoV-OC43 and HCoV-229E.

Treatment defined: approximately 9-day PBMC culture with coronavirus spike peptide pools or control peptides (ViraFEST assay). Trimming cost V 9 bases and J 0 bases; bases outside gene matches: 7. This CDR3 spans 14 amino acids. Germline V lookup: CDR1 MDHEN, CDR2 SYDVKM. An Oncomine TCR Beta short-read assay was used to sequence the DNA from cultured CD4+ T cells. TCRdb reanalysed the PCR reads using MiXCR and keeps one entry per CDR3 protein. The sample carries roughly 12,000 distinct CDR3 sequences, 45% to 60% recorded once. General study findings and limits: Median SARS-CoV-2-reactive clonotype numbers went up from about 20 to 38, but not significantly. Relatively few convalescent patients and no early post-infection timepoints were analyzed.

The receptor was isolated from a human donor who had recovered from COVID-19. The chain carries TRBV28 and TRBJ2-7, with TRBD2 matching 8 bases. The sample consisted of CD4+ T cells from blood, cultured in vitro. CDR3 nucleotides: TGTGCCAGTGCAACTAGCGGCCACTCCTACGAGCAGTACTTC. The encoded protein is CASATSGHSYEQYF.